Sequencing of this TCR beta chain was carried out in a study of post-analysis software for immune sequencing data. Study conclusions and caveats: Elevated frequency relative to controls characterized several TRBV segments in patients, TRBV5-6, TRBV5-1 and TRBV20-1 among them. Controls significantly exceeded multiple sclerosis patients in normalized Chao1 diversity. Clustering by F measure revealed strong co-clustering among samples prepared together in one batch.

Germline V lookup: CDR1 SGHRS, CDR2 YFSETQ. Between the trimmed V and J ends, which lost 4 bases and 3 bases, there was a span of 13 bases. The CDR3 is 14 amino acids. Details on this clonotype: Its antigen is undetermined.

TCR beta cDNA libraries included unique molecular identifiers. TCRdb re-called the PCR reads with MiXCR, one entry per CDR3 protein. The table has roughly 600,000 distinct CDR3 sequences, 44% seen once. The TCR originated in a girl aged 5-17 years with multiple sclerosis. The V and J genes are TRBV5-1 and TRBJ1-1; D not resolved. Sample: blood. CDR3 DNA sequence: TGCGCCAGCAGCACGGGTCTGGTAGACACTGAAGCTTTCTTT. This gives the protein CASSTGLVDTEAFF.